This T cell receptor (beta chain) came from a study of T cell responses to AZD1222 COVID-19 vaccine. On this clone: Its antigen is unidentified.

Repertoires were generated with immunoSEQ multiplex PCR, while TCRdb's copy carries only in-frame clones and drops some. Of roughly 130,000 clones in the sample, 80% to 90% were seen once. General study findings and limits: It was only after the peak T cell response that any repertoires were sampled. Females outnumbered males among donors, who were mostly white British; clonal diversity was possibly underestimated. Nearly half of unique spike-specific TCRs reportedly avoided B.1.351 and B.1.1.7 mutated regions. Only six or seven AZD1222 recipients tested seropositive at baseline.

Sequenced here: peripheral blood, sampled on day 0 of AZD1222 vaccination. The source is an adult in good health.

CDR3 protein: CASSPTSGSFHEQYF. In nucleotides, the CDR3 is TGTGCCAGCAGCCCCACTAGCGGCTCGTTCCACGAGCAGTACTTC. This chain connects TRBV7-3 to TRBJ2-7, with 8 bases aligning to TRBD2. This CDR3 has 15 amino acids. Germline values: CDR1 SGHTA, CDR2 FQGTGA. V lost 5 bases to trimming and J lost 5 bases; unmatched junction nucleotides: 11.